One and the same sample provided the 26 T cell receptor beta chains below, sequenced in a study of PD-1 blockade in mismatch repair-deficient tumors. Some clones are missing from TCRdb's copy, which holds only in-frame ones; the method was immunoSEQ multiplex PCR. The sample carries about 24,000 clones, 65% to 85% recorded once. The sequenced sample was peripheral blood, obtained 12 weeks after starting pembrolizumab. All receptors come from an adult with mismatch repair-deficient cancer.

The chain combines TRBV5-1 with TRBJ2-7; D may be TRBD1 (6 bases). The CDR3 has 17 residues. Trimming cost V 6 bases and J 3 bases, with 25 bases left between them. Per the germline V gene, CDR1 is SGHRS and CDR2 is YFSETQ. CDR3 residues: CASTIGRGSGDFYEQYF. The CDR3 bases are TGCGCCAGCACCATTGGTAGGGGGTCCGGGGATTTCTACGAGCAGTACTTC. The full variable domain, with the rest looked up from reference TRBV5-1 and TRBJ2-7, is KAGVTQTPRYLIKTRGQQVTLSCSPISGHRSVSWYQQTPGQGLQFLFEYFSETQRNKGNFPGRFSGRQFSNSRSEMNVSTLELGDSALYLCASTIGRGSGDFYEQYFGPGTRLTVT.

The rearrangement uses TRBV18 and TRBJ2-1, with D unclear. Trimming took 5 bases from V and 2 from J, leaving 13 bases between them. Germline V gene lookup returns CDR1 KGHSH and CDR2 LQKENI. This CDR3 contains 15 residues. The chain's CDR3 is CASSGPMRAYNEQFF. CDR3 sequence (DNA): TGTGCCAGCTCAGGTCCGATGAGAGCCTACAATGAGCAGTTCTTC.

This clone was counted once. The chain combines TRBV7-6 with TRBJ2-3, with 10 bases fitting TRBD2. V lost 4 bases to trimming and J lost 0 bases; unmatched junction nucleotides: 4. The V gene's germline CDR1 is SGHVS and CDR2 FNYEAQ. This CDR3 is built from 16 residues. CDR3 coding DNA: TGTGCCAGCAGCTCTAGCGGGGGACCTAGCACAGATACGCAGTATTTT. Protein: CASSSSGGPSTDTQYF.

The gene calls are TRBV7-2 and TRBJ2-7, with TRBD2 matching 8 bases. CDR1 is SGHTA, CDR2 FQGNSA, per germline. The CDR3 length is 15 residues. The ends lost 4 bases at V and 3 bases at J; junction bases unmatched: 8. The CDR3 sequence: CASSSRESGSYEQYF. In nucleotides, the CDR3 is TGTGCCAGCAGCTCCCGAGAGAGCGGGAGCTACGAGCAGTACTTC.

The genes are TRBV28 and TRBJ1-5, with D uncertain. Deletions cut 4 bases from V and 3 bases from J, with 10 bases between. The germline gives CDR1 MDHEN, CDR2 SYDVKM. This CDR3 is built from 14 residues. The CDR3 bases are TGTGCCAGCAGTTCCCCCGGACCCAATCAGCCCCAGCATTTT. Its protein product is CASSSPGPNQPQHF.

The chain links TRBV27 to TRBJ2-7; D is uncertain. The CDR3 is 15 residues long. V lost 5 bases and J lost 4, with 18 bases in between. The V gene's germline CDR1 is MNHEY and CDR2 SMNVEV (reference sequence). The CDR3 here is CASSPTPPSVYEQYF. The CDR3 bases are TGTGCCAGCAGTCCAACCCCCCCGTCGGTGTACGAGCAGTACTTC.

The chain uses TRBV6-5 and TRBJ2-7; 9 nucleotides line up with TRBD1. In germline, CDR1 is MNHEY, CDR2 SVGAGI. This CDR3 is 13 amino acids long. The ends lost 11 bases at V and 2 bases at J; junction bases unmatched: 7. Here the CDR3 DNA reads TGTGCCGTTGGGGGACAGGGCACCTACGAGCAGTACTTC. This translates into CAVGGQGTYEQYF.

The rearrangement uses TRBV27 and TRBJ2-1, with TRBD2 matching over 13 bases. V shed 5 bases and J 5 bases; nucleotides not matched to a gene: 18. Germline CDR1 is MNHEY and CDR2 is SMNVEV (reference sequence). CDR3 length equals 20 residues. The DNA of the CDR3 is TGTGCCAGCAGTCAGACTAGCGGGAGGACCATTATAGGGGGAGACAATGAGCAGTTCTTC. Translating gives CASSQTSGRTIIGGDNEQFF.

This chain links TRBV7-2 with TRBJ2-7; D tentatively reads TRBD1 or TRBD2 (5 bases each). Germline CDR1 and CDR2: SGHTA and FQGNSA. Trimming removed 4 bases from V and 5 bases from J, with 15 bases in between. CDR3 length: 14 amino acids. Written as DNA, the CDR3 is TGTGCCAGCAGCTCAAGAATAGGGGACCACGAGCAGTACTTC. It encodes CASSSRIGDHEQYF.

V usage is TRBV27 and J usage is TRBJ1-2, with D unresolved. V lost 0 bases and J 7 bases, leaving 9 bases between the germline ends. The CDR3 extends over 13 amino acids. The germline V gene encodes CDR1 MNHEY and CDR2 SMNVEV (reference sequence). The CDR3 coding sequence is TGTGCCAGCAGTTTATCGCGAGGGAGTGGCTACACCTTC. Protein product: CASSLSRGSGYTF.

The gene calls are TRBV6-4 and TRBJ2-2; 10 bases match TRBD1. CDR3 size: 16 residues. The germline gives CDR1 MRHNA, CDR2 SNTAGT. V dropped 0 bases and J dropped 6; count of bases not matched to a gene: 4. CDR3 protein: CASSDSPGQGSGELFF. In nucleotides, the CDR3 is TGTGCCAGCAGTGACTCGCCGGGACAGGGGTCCGGGGAGCTGTTTTTT.

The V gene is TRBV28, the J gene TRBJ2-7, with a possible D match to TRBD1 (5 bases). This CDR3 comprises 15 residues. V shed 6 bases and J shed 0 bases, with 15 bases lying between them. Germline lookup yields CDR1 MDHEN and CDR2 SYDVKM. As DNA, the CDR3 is TGTGCCAGCAGCCGTCAGGGCCCAAGCTCCTACGAGCAGTACTTC. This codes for CASSRQGPSSYEQYF.

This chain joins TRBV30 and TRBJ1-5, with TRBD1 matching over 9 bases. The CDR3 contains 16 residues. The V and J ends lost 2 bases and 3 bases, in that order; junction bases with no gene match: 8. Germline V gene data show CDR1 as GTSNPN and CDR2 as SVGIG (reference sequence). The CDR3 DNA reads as TGTGCCTGGAGTTACGGGACAGGGCGCGACAATCAGCCCCAGCATTTT. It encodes CAWSYGTGRDNQPQHF.

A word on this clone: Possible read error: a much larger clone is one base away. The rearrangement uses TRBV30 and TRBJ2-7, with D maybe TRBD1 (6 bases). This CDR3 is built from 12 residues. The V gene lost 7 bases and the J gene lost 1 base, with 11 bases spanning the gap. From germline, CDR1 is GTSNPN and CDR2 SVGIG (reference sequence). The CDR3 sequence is CASAGVSYEQYF. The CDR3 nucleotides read TGTGCCTCCGCAGGGGTGTCCTACGAGCAGTACTTC.

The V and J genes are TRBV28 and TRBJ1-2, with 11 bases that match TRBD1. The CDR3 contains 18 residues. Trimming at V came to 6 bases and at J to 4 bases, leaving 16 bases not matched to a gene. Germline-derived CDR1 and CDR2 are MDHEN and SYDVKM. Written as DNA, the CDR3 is TGTGCCAGCAGCATTTGGACAGGGGGCGCCCCCGGTGCCTATGGCTACACCTTC. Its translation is CASSIWTGGAPGAYGYTF.

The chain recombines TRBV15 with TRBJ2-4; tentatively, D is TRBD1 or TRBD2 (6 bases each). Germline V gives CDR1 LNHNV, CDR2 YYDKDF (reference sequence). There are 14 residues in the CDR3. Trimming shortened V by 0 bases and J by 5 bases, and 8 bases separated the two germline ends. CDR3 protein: CATSRDRGQNIQYF. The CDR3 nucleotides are TGTGCCACCAGCAGAGATCGGGGGCAAAACATTCAGTACTTC.

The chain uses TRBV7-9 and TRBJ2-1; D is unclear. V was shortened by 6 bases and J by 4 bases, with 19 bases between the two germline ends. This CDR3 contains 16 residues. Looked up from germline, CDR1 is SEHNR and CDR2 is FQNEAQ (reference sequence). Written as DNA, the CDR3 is TGTGCCAGCAGGGATCTCCCCCAGAGCACTTACAATGAGCAGTTCTTC. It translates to CASRDLPQSTYNEQFF.

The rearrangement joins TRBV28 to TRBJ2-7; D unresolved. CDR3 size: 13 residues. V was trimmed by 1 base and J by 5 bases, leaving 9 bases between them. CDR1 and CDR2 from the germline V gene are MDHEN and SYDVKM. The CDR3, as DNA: TGTGCCAGCAGTTTATTTAGGGTGGACGAGCAGTACTTC. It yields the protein CASSLFRVDEQYF.

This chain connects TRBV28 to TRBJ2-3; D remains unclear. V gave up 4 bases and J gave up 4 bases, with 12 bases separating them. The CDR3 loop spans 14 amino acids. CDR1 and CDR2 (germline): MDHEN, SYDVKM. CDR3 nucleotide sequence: TGTGCCAGCAGTTCCCCCCCTACCGCAGATACGCAGTATTTT. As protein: CASSSPPTADTQYF.

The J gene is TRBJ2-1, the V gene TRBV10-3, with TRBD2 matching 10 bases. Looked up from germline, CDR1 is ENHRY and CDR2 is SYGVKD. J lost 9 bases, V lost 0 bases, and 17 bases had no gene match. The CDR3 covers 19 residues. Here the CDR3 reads CAISESVSYPSGRGGEQFF. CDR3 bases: TGTGCCATCAGTGAGTCTGTCTCTTATCCTAGCGGGAGAGGAGGTGAGCAGTTCTTC.

CDR3: CASSIAVADTQYF. DNA for the CDR3: TGTGCCAGTAGTATAGCAGTGGCAGATACGCAGTATTTT. This chain links TRBV19 with TRBJ2-3; D is uncertain. V was clipped by 1 base and J by 4 bases, with 6 bases between them. This CDR3 has 13 residues. Per the germline V gene, CDR1 is LNHDA and CDR2 is SQIVND (reference sequence). Full variable domain (remainder filled in from reference TRBV19 and TRBJ2-3): DGGITQSPKYLFRKEGQNVTLSCEQNLNHDAMYWYRQDPGQGLRLIYYSQIVNDFQKGDIAEGYSVSREKKESFPLTVTSAQKNPTAFYLCASSIAVADTQYFGPGTRLTVL.

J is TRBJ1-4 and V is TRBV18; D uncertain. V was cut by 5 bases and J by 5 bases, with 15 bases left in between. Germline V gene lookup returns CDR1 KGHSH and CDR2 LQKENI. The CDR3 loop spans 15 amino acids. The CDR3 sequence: CASSVFANSNEKLFF. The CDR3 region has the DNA TGTGCCAGCTCAGTTTTCGCAAACTCGAATGAAAAACTGTTTTTT.

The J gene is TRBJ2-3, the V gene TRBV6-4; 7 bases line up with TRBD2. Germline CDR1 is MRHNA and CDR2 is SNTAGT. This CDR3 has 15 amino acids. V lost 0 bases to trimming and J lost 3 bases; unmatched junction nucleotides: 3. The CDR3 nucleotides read TGTGCCAGCAGTGACTCGGGAGGGGAAACAGATACGCAGTATTTT. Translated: CASSDSGGETDTQYF.

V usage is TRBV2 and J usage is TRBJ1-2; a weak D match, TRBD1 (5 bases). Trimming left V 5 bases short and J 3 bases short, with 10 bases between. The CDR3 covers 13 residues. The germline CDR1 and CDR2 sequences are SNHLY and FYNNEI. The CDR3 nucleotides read TGTGCCAGCAGTACAGGATTGGACTATGGCTACACCTTC. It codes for CASSTGLDYGYTF.

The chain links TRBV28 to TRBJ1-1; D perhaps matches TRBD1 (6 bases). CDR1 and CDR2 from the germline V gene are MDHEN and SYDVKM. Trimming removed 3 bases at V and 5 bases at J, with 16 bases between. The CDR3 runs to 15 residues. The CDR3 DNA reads TGTGCCAGCAGTTTTCGGGGGGCGTGGATGACTGAAGCTTTCTTT. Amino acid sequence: CASSFRGAWMTEAFF. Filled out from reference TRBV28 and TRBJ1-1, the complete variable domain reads DVKVTQSSRYLVKRTGEKVFLECVQDMDHENMFWYRQDPGLGLRLIYFSYDVKMKEKGDIPEGYSVSREKKERFSLILESASTNQTSMYLCASSFRGAWMTEAFFGQGTRLTVV.

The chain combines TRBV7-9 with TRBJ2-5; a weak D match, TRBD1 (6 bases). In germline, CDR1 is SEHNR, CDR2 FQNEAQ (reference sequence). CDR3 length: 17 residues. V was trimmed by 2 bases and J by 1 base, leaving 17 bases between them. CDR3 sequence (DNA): TGTGCCAGCAGCTTATCGGCAGGGGCACCCGTCCAAGAGACCCAGTACTTC. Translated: CASSLSAGAPVQETQYF.